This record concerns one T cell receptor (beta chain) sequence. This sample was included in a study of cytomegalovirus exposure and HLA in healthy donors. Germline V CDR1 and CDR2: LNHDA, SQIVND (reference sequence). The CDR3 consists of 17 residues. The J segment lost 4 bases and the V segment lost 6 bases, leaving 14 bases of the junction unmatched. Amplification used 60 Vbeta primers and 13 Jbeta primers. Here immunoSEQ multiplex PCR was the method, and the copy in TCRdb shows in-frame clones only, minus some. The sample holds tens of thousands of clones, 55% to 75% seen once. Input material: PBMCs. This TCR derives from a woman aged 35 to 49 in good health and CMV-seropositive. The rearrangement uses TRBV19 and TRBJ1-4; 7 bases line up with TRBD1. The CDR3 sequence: CASRGGDTGEYNEKLFF. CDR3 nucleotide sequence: TGTGCCAGTAGGGGGGGTGATACAGGGGAATATAATGAAAAACTGTTTTTT. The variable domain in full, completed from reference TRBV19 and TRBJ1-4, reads DGGITQSPKYLFRKEGQNVTLSCEQNLNHDAMYWYRQDPGQGLRLIYYSQIVNDFQKGDIAEGYSVSREKKESFPLTVTSAQKNPTAFYLCASRGGDTGEYNEKLFFGSGTQLSVL.